The 2 T cell receptor beta chains below come from one sample, sequenced in a study of graft-versus-host responses after intestinal transplantation. The assay was immunoSEQ multiplex PCR, and TCRdb's table has in-frame clones only and misses some. The sample includes 90,000 to 100,000 clones, roughly 86% of them seen just once. The input for sequencing was PBMCs, taken 255 days after intestinal transplant. These receptor sequences come from a human patient who received an intestinal transplant, so some T cells may come from the graft donor.

The chain uses TRBV2 and TRBJ2-5; D might be TRBD2 (6 bases). Trimming left V 2 bases short and J 4 bases short, with 11 bases between. Germline V CDR1 and CDR2: SNHLY, FYNNEI. This CDR3 contains 14 residues. The CDR3 DNA reads TGTGCCAGCAGTGAATTCGGGGGTACAGAGACCCAGTACTTC. Protein: CASSEFGGTETQYF.

The sample holds one count of this clone. This chain uses TRBV5-5 with TRBJ1-2; the D is unclear. Trimming removed 6 bases from V and 3 bases from J, with 12 bases in between. The length of the CDR3 is 13 residues. The germline gives CDR1 SGHKS, CDR2 YYEKEE (reference sequence). CDR3 bases: TGTGCCAGCACCCGAGAGACACACTATGGCTACACCTTC. This codes for CASTRETHYGYTF.